This T cell receptor beta chain was recovered during a study of cytomegalovirus exposure and HLA in healthy donors. Looking at the study overall: From HLA-typed donors, an early data release held tens of millions of unique TCRs. Study-wide results and limits: Further analysis was carried out later, and it showed several of the most significant clusters appearing linked to common viral pathogens. Among TCR beta chains of equal frequency, HLA-associated ones were more clonally expanded in a later analysis. It was confirmed in vitro that a few of the CMV-associated chains were specific for CMV antigens.

CDR3 length: 15 residues. CDR1 MDHEN and CDR2 SYDVKM come from the germline V gene. V lost 1 base and J lost 4, with 13 bases in between. The PCR made use of 60 Vbeta and 13 Jbeta primers. Sequencing used immunoSEQ multiplex PCR; TCRdb keeps in-frame clones, though not all of them. The data hold roughly 100,000 clones, with about two thirds observed a single time. A word on this clone: The antigen is not known.

The J gene is TRBJ1-1, the V gene TRBV28; D call uncertain. This TCR was sampled from a boy aged 5 to 17 in good health and CMV-seronegative. The sequenced material came from PBMCs. CDR3 sequence reads: CASSLSGGGPTEAFF. In DNA, the CDR3 is TGTGCCAGCAGTTTATCGGGAGGAGGTCCCACTGAAGCTTTCTTT.